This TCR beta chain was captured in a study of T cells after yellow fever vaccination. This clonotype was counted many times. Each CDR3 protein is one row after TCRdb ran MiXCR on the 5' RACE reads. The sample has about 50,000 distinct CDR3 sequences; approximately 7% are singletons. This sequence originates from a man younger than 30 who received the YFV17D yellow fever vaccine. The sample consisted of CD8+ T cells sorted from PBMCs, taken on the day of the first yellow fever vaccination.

The CDR3 region is CASSSTYEQYF. CDR3 DNA: TGTGCCAGCAGTTCTACCTACGAGCAGTACTTC. The V and J genes are TRBV12-3 or TRBV12-4 and TRBJ2-7, with D unresolved. The CDR3 extends over 11 amino acids. The V end was cut by 4 bases, the J end by 2 bases, with 3 bases between.